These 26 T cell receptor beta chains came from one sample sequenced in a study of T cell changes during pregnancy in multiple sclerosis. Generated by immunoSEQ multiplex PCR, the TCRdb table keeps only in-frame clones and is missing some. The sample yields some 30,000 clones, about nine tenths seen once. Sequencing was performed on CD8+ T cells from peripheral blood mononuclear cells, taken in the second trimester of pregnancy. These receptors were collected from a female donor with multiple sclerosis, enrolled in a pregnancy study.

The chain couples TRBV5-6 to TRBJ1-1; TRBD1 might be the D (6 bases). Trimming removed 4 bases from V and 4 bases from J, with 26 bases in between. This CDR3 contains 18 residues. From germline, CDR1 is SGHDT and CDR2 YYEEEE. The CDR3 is CASSPDSDDGKLGTEAFF. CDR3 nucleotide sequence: TGTGCCAGCAGCCCGGACAGTGATGATGGGAAGTTAGGCACTGAAGCTTTCTTT.

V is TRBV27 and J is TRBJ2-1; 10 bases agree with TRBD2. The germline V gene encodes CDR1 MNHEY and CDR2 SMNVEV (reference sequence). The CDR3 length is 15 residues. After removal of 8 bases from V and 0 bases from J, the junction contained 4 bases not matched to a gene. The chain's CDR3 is CASYGLAASYNEQFF. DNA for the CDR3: TGTGCCAGCTACGGACTAGCGGCCTCCTACAATGAGCAGTTCTTC.

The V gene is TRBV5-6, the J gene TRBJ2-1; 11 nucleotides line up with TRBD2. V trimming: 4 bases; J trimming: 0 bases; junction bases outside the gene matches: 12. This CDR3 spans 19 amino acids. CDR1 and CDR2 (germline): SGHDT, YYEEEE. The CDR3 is CASSNPVLAGVSSYNEQFF. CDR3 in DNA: TGTGCCAGCAGCAATCCGGTACTAGCGGGGGTTAGCTCCTACAATGAGCAGTTCTTC.

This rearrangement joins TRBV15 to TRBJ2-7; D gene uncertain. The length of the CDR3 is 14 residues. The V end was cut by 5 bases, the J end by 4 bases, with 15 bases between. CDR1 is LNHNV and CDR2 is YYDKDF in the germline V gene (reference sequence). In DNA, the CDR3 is TGTGCCACCAGCGACTCCCGTGGTGCATACGAGCAGTACTTC. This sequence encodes CATSDSRGAYEQYF.

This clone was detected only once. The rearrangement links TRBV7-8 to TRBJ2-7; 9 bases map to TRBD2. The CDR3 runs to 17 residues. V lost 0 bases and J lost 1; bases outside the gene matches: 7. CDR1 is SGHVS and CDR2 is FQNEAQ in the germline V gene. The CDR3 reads CASSLALAGGSSYEQYF. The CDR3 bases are TGTGCCAGCAGCTTAGCGCTGGCGGGAGGGTCTTCCTACGAGCAGTACTTC.

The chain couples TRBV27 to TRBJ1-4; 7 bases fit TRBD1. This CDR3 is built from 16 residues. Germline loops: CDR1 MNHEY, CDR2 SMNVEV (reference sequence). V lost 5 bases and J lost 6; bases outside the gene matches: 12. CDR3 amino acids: CASSGDRTGKDEKLFF. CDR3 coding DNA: TGTGCCAGCAGTGGCGATCGGACAGGAAAGGATGAAAAACTGTTTTTT.

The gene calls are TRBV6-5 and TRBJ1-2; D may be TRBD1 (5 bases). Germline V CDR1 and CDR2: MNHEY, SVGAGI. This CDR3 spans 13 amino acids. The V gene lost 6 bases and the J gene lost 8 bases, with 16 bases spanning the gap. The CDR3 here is CASSPGQAGGYTF. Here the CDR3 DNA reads TGTGCCAGCAGCCCGGGCCAGGCAGGGGGCTACACCTTC.

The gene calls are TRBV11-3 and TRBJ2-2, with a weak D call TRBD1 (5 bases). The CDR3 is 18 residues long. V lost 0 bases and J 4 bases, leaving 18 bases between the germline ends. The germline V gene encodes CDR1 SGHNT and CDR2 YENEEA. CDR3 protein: CASSLDRMRTSATGELFF. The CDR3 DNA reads TGTGCCAGCAGCTTAGATCGGATGCGGACATCCGCCACCGGGGAGCTGTTTTTT.

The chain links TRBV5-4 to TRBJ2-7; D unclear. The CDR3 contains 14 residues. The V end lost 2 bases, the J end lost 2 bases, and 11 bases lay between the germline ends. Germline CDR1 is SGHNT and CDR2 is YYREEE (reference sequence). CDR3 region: CASSFSSVAYEQYF. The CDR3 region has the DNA TGTGCCAGCAGCTTTAGTAGTGTAGCCTACGAGCAGTACTTC.

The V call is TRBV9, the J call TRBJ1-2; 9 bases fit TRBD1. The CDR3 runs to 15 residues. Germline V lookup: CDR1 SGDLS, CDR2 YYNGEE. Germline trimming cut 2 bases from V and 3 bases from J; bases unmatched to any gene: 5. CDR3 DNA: TGTGCCAGCAGCGTTTGGACAGGGGAACACTATGGCTACACCTTC. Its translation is CASSVWTGEHYGYTF.

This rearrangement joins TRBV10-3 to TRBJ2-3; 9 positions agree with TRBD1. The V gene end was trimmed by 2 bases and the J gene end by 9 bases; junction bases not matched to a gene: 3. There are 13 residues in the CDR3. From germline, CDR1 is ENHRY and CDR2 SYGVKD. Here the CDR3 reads CAISERDRETQYF. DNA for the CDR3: TGTGCCATCAGTGAGAGGGACAGGGAAACGCAGTATTTT.

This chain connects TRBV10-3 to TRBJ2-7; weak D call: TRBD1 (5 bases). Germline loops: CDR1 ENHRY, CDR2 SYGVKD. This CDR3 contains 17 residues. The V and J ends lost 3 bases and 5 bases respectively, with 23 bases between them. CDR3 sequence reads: CAISDPRVLGVTDEQYF. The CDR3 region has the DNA TGTGCCATCAGTGACCCCAGGGTACTCGGAGTTACGGACGAGCAGTACTTC.

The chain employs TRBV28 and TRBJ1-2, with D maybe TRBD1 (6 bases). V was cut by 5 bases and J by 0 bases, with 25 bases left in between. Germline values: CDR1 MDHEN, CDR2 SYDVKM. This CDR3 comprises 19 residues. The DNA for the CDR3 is TGTGCCAGCAGTACCAGCCTCGTATCGATGCCAGGGGCTAACTATGGCTACACCTTC. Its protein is CASSTSLVSMPGANYGYTF.

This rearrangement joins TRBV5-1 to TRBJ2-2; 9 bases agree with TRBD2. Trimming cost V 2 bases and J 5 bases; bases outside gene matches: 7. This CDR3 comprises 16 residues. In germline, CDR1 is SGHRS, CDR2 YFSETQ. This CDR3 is CASSFRLAGITGELFF. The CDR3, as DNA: TGCGCCAGCAGCTTTAGGCTAGCGGGGATTACCGGGGAGCTGTTTTTT.

CDR3 sequence reads: CATPFDSLNYNEQFF. The CDR3 DNA reads as TGTGCCACCCCGTTCGACTCTCTCAATTACAATGAGCAGTTCTTC. This sequence joins TRBV27 and TRBJ2-1; D gene uncertain. Germline-derived CDR1 and CDR2 are MNHEY and SMNVEV (reference sequence). The CDR3 has 15 residues. Trimming left V 10 bases short and J 4 bases short, with 20 bases between.

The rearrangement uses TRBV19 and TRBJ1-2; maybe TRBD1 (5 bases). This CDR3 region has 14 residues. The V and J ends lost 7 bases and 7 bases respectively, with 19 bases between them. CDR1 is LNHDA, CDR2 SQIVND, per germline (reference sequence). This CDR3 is CASTPSREVRGYTF. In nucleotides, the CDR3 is TGTGCCAGTACCCCGAGCAGGGAGGTGCGTGGCTACACCTTC.

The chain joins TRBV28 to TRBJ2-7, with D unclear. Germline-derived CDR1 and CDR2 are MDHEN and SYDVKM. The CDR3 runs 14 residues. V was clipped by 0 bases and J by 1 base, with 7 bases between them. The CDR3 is CASSLWAQSYEQYF. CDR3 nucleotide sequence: TGTGCCAGCAGTTTATGGGCTCAATCCTACGAGCAGTACTTC.

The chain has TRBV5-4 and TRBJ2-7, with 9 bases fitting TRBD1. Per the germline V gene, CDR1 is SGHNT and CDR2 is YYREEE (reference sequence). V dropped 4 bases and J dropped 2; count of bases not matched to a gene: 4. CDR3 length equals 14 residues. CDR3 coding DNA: TGTGCCAGCAGCGGAGGGACAGGGACCTACGAGCAGTACTTC. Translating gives CASSGGTGTYEQYF. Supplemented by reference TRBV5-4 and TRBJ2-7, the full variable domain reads ETGVTQSPTHLIKTRGQQVTLRCSSQSGHNTVSWYQQALGQGPQFIFQYYREEENGRGNFPPRFSGLQFPNYSSELNVNALELDDSALYLCASSGGTGTYEQYFGPGTRLTVT.

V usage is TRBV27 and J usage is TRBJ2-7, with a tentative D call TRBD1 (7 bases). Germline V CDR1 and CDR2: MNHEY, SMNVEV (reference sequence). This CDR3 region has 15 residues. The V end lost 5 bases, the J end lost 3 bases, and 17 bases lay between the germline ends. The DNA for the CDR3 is TGTGCCAGCAGTGCCCTCTGGCAGGGGGGCTACGAGCAGTACTTC. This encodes CASSALWQGGYEQYF.

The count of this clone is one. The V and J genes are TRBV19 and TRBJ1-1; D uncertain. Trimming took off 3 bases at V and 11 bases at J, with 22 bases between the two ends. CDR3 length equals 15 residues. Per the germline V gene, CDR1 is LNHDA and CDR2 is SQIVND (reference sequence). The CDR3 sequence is CASSMIQEYNSGAFF. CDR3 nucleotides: TGTGCCAGTAGTATGATTCAGGAATATAATTCTGGGGCTTTCTTT.

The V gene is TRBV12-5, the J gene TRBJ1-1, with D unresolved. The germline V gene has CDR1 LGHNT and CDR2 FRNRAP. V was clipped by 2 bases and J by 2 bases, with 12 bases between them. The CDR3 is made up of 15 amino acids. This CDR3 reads CASGLNVGPNTEAFF. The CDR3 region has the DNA TGTGCTAGTGGTTTGAACGTGGGCCCTAACACTGAAGCTTTCTTT.

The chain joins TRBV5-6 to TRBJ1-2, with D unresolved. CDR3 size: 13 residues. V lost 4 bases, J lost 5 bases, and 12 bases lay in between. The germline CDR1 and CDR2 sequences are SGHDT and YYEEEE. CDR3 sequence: CASSRSSEYGYTF. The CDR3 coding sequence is TGTGCCAGCAGCCGTTCGAGCGAGTATGGCTACACCTTC.

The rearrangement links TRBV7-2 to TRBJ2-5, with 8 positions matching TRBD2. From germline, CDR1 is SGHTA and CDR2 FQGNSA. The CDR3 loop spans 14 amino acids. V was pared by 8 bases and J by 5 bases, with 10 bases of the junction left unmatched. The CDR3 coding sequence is TGTGCCAGCGAGCCCGCGGGGGGATATGAGACCCAGTACTTC. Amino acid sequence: CASEPAGGYETQYF.

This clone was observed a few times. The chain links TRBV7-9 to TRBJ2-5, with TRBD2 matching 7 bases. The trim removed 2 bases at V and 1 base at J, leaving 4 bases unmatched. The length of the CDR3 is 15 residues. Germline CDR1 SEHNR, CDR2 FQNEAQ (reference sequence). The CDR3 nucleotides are TGTGCCAGCAGCTTACTTCCTAGCGGCCAAGAGACCCAGTACTTC. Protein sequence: CASSLLPSGQETQYF.

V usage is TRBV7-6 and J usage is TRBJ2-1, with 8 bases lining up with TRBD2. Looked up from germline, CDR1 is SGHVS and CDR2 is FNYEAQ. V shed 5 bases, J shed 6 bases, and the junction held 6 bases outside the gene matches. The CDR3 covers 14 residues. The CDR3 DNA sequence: TGTGCCAGCAGCCCCACTAGCGGCCGCAATGAGCAGTTCTTC. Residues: CASSPTSGRNEQFF.

The DNA for the CDR3 is TGTGCCAGCAGCCCTATGGCGGGGGGGAGAACCGGGGAGCTGTTTTTT. This codes for CASSPMAGGRTGELFF. The gene calls are TRBV9 and TRBJ2-2, with TRBD2 matching over 9 bases. The germline V gene has CDR1 SGDLS and CDR2 YYNGEE. The CDR3 loop spans 16 amino acids. The ends lost 4 bases at V and 5 bases at J; junction bases unmatched: 9.